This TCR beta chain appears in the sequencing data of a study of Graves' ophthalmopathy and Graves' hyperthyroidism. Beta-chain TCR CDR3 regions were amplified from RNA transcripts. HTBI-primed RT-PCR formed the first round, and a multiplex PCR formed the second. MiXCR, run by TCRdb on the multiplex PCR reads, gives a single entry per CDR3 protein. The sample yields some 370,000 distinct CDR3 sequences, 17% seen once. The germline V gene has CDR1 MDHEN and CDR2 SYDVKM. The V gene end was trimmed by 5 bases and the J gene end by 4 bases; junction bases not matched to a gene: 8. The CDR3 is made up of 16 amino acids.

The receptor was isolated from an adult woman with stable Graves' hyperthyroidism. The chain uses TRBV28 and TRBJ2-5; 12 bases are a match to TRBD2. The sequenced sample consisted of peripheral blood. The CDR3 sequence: CASSQGLAGRGETQYF. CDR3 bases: TGTGCCAGCAGTCAAGGACTAGCGGGGAGAGGAGAGACCCAGTACTTC.